In this sample, the clone carrying this T cell receptor (beta chain) turned up many times. Its target is not known. Germline V gene lookup returns CDR1 MNHEY and CDR2 SMNVEV (reference sequence). The V end was cut by 3 bases, the J end by 2 bases, with 5 bases between. The CDR3 consists of 14 residues. Regarding time point: sample taken at primary tumor resection. TCRs were sequenced from unsorted whole RNA of tumor, nontumor lung or PBMC. This record comes from a study of spatial heterogeneity in lung cancer. Looking at the study overall: Compared with alpha-chain sequences, beta-chain sequences were consistently detected in greater numbers.

TCRdb redid the calling of the 5' RACE reads with MiXCR, one entry per CDR3 protein. The sample contains some 41,000 distinct CDR3 sequences, under 7.5% of which appear only once. Whole-study findings and limits: Ubiquitous expanded tumor TCRs appeared in blood more at resection than follow-up.

This receptor was identified in a female donor with early-stage non-small cell lung cancer. The chain combines TRBV27 with TRBJ2-6; D is unclear. The sample consisted of PBMCs, taken at surgery. The CDR3 spells CASSFGAGANVLTF. The CDR3 region has the DNA TGTGCCAGCAGTTTCGGCGCTGGGGCCAACGTCCTGACTTTC.